The 26 T cell receptor beta chains below all came from one sample that was sequenced in a study of Ad26.COV2.S vaccination and SARS-CoV-2 variants. The sample's treatment: 19 received Ad26.COV2.S at low or high dose, single or two shots; about 5 received placebo; per-sample allocation not given. On day 63 after the first injection, vaccine and placebo recipients gave samples. TCRdb's table, derived via immunoSEQ multiplex PCR, lists solely in-frame clones and lacks some. The sample records over 350,000 clones, 70% to 90% being singletons. The sequencing used peripheral blood, collected in a trial of Ad26.COV2.S vaccine versus placebo. These receptors were collected from a person between 18 and 60 years old who received the Ad26.COV2.S COVID-19 vaccine or a placebo.

This sequence joins TRBV6-5 and TRBJ2-7, with D tentatively TRBD1 or TRBD2 (5 bases each). Trimming removed 10 bases at V and 2 bases at J, with 21 bases between. The CDR3 sequence is 15 residues long. CDR1 is MNHEY, CDR2 SVGAGI, per germline. The CDR3 sequence is CATSEGLPETYEQYF. Written as DNA, the CDR3 is TGTGCCACTTCCGAGGGGCTCCCCGAAACCTACGAGCAGTACTTC.

In DNA, the CDR3 is TGTGCCAGCAGCGACCGGCACTATGGCTACACCTTC. As protein: CASSDRHYGYTF. The chain has TRBV6-5 and TRBJ1-2; D is undetermined. The CDR3 contains 12 residues. Trimming shortened V by 6 bases and J by 3 bases, and 8 bases separated the two germline ends. Germline-derived CDR1 and CDR2 are MNHEY and SVGAGI.

This clone was observed once. J is TRBJ2-2 and V is TRBV10-2; D call uncertain. The CDR3 length is 14 residues. V was pared by 10 bases and J by 1 base, with 13 bases between. Germline values: CDR1 WSHSY, CDR2 SAAADI. This CDR3 is CATSIRMNTGELFF. The CDR3 region has the DNA TGCGCCACTTCTATAAGGATGAACACCGGGGAGCTGTTTTTT.

The rearrangement joins TRBV7-9 to TRBJ2-3; 9 nucleotides agree with TRBD1. This CDR3 has 15 residues. Germline assignment: CDR1 SEHNR and CDR2 FQNEAQ (reference sequence). The trim removed 4 bases at V and 2 bases at J, leaving 4 bases unmatched. The CDR3: CASSWGQGVTDTQYF. DNA of the CDR3: TGTGCCAGCAGCTGGGGACAGGGAGTCACAGATACGCAGTATTTT.

This clone appeared once. The chain links TRBV5-1 to TRBJ1-1; D is possibly TRBD1 (5 bases). Germline lookup yields CDR1 SGHRS and CDR2 YFSETQ. Trimming pared 6 bases from V and 4 bases from J, leaving 16 bases between. This CDR3 has 14 amino acids. CDR3 protein: CASTPRGVLTEAFF. The CDR3, as DNA: TGCGCCAGCACACCTAGAGGGGTTCTCACTGAAGCTTTCTTT.

This chain uses TRBV20-1 with TRBJ1-1; tentative D call: TRBD1 (5 bases). V was trimmed by 3 bases and J by 8 bases, leaving 7 bases between them. Looked up from germline, CDR1 is DFQATT and CDR2 is SNEGSKA (reference sequence). This CDR3 comprises 10 residues. The CDR3 protein is CSASWGEAFF. The CDR3 nucleotides read TGCAGTGCTAGTTGGGGGGAAGCTTTCTTT.

The CDR3 sequence: CASSQGTHEQYF. The CDR3 bases are TGTGCCAGCAGTCAGGGTACCCACGAGCAGTACTTC. V usage is TRBV5-4 and J usage is TRBJ2-7; D possibly corresponds to TRBD1 (5 bases). Trimming took 5 bases from V and 5 from J, leaving 11 bases between them. This CDR3 is 12 amino acids long. The germline gives CDR1 SGHNT, CDR2 YYREEE (reference sequence). The full variable domain, its missing parts supplied by reference TRBV5-4 and TRBJ2-7, is ETGVTQSPTHLIKTRGQQVTLRCSSQSGHNTVSWYQQALGQGPQFIFQYYREEENGRGNFPPRFSGLQFPNYSSELNVNALELDDSALYLCASSQGTHEQYFGPGTRLTVT.

The chain combines TRBV5-4 with TRBJ1-4; D call uncertain. The germline V gene has CDR1 SGHNT and CDR2 YYREEE (reference sequence). V lost 0 bases and J 8 bases, leaving 11 bases between the germline ends. This CDR3 has 14 residues. The chain's CDR3 is CASSLDTGREKLFF. As DNA, the CDR3 is TGTGCCAGCAGCTTGGATACGGGCCGGGAAAAACTGTTTTTT.

V and J are TRBV2 and TRBJ2-3; 8 bases are shared with TRBD2. With V trimmed by 6 bases and J by 4 bases, 3 bases remained unmatched. CDR1 and CDR2 from the germline V gene are SNHLY and FYNNEI. CDR3 size: 13 residues. The CDR3, as DNA: TGTGCCAGCAGCCTGACTAGCGCAGATACGCAGTATTTT. It encodes CASSLTSADTQYF.

The J gene is TRBJ2-5, the V gene TRBV5-5; 10 bases map to TRBD1. There are 14 residues in the CDR3. Germline CDR1 and CDR2: SGHKS and YYEKEE (reference sequence). J was trimmed by 5 bases and V by 3 bases; bases with no gene match: 4. The DNA of the CDR3 is TGTGCCAGCAGCTCGGGACAGGGGAGCGAGACCCAGTACTTC. Translation: CASSSGQGSETQYF.

This rearrangement joins TRBV27 to TRBJ1-3, with a possible D match to TRBD1 (5 bases). The ends were cut back, 6 bases at V and 1 base at J, with 13 bases in the middle. Germline CDR1 reads MNHEY; CDR2 reads SMNVEV (reference sequence). The CDR3 runs 15 residues. The DNA for the CDR3 is TGTGCCAGCAGCAAGAGGGGTGCTTCTGGAAACACCATATATTTT. It is translated as CASSKRGASGNTIYF.

The rearrangement joins TRBV18 to TRBJ2-5; D is unresolved. V was trimmed by 0 bases and J by 3 bases, leaving 5 bases between them. The CDR3 covers 13 residues. In germline, CDR1 is KGHSH, CDR2 LQKENI. The CDR3, as DNA: TGTGCCAGCTCACCACCGTCTAAAGAGACCCAGTACTTC. Protein: CASSPPSKETQYF.

The V call is TRBV5-4, the J call TRBJ1-2; a possible D gene is TRBD1 (6 bases). In germline, CDR1 is SGHNT, CDR2 YYREEE (reference sequence). This CDR3 has 15 amino acids. V lost 3 bases, J lost 4 bases, and 16 bases lay in between. CDR3 protein: CASSSVGGLVYGYTF. The CDR3 DNA reads as TGTGCCAGCAGCTCGGTGGGGGGGCTAGTCTATGGCTACACCTTC.

The gene calls are TRBV5-1 and TRBJ2-5; no clear D gene. Per the germline V gene, CDR1 is SGHRS and CDR2 is YFSETQ. CDR3 size: 14 residues. The V end was cut by 5 bases, the J end by 2 bases, with 13 bases between. CDR3 protein: CASSSILGQETQYF. In DNA form, the CDR3 reads TGCGCCAGCAGTTCGATCCTGGGGCAAGAGACCCAGTACTTC.

The V call is TRBV20-1, the J call TRBJ1-6; the D gene is possibly TRBD1 (5 bases). Germline loops: CDR1 DFQATT, CDR2 SNEGSKA (reference sequence). The CDR3 totals 15 residues. V shed 3 bases and J shed 4 bases, with 13 bases lying between them. The CDR3 DNA follows: TGCAGTGCTAGTTGGGGGGGACCTTATAATTCACCCCTCCACTTT. Its protein product is CSASWGGPYNSPLHF.

The CDR3 sequence: CASSFQGSGELFF. CDR3 in DNA: TGCGCCAGCAGCTTCCAGGGCTCCGGGGAGCTGTTTTTT. The gene calls are TRBV5-1 and TRBJ2-2; perhaps TRBD1 as D (5 bases). Trimming cost V 2 bases and J 6 bases, with 8 bases left between them. Germline loops: CDR1 SGHRS, CDR2 YFSETQ. This CDR3 is 13 amino acids long.

V usage is TRBV28 and J usage is TRBJ2-7; no reliable D call. Germline V lookup: CDR1 MDHEN, CDR2 SYDVKM. This CDR3 is 11 amino acids long. V was clipped by 5 bases and J by 5 bases, with 7 bases between them. The CDR3 bases are TGTGCCAGCAGTCCCCTGCACGAGCAGTACTTC. This sequence encodes CASSPLHEQYF.

The chain recombines TRBV7-2 with TRBJ2-3, with TRBD2 matching 8 bases. With V trimmed by 3 bases and J by 1 base, 6 bases remained unmatched. CDR3 length: 16 amino acids. Germline V gene sequence: CDR1 SGHTA, CDR2 FQGNSA. The CDR3 here is CASSFHSGAGTDTQYF. The CDR3 DNA sequence: TGTGCCAGCAGCTTCCATAGCGGGGCCGGCACAGATACGCAGTATTTT.

The chain uses TRBV3-1 (or the pseudogene TRBV3-2) and TRBJ2-1; unclear D gene. The CDR3 contains 13 residues. In germline, CDR1 is LGHDT, CDR2 YNNKEL (reference sequence). V shed 0 bases and J shed 1 base, with 1 base lying between them. The CDR3 here is CASSQESYNEQFF. Here the CDR3 DNA reads TGTGCCAGCAGCCAAGAATCCTACAATGAGCAGTTCTTC.

This chain joins TRBV7-9 and TRBJ2-7; D is undetermined. The CDR3 sequence is 12 residues long. Looked up from germline, CDR1 is SEHNR and CDR2 is FQNEAQ (reference sequence). V gave up 4 bases and J gave up 3 bases, with 7 bases separating them. The CDR3 protein is CASSSGRYEQYF. CDR3 in DNA: TGTGCCAGCAGCTCAGGACGCTACGAGCAGTACTTC.

The J gene is TRBJ1-5, the V gene TRBV7-2, with 8 bases lining up with TRBD1. Germline V gene sequence: CDR1 SGHTA, CDR2 FQGNSA. This CDR3 is 16 amino acids long. After removal of 2 bases from V and 2 bases from J, the junction contained 5 bases not matched to a gene. Written as DNA, the CDR3 is TGTGCCAGCAGCTTATCAGGGGGCGCGGGCAATCAGCCCCAGCATTTT. It encodes CASSLSGGAGNQPQHF.

The chain recombines TRBV15 with TRBJ2-2, with TRBD2 identical over 7 bases. With V trimmed by 7 bases and J by 3 bases, 2 bases remained unmatched. Germline CDR1 LNHNV, CDR2 YYDKDF (reference sequence). The CDR3 is 13 amino acids. The CDR3 DNA follows: TGTGCCACCAAGGGAGGGTACACCGGGGAGCTGTTTTTT. Protein: CATKGGYTGELFF.

The CDR3 DNA follows: TGCGCCAGCAGCCAAGGACAGGGGGCCGCTGCCTACGAGCAGTACTTC. Encoded protein: CASSQGQGAAAYEQYF. This rearrangement joins TRBV4-1 to TRBJ2-7; 10 positions match TRBD1. CDR1 is MGHRA, CDR2 YSYEKL, per germline. The CDR3 has 16 residues. V trimming: 1 base; J trimming: 2 bases; junction bases outside the gene matches: 5.

CDR3 bases: TGTGCCAGAAGCCCGCGGGACAGGGTTTTAATGCTTTGGGTACCTGGGGCCAACGTCCTGACTTTC. Protein: CARSPRDRVLMLWVPGANVLTF. The chain couples TRBV7-5 to TRBJ2-6; the table's D gene call, TRBD1, was not cross checked with the DNA. TRBV7-5 is a documented pseudogene. CDR3 length equals 22 residues.

The rearrangement uses TRBV27 and TRBJ2-7; perhaps TRBD1 as D (5 bases). The CDR3 has 16 residues. Germline loops: CDR1 MNHEY, CDR2 SMNVEV (reference sequence). V gave up 0 bases and J gave up 3 bases, with 15 bases separating them. Written as DNA, the CDR3 is TGTGCCAGCAGTTTATCGTGGCAGGGTTTTCTCTACGAGCAGTACTTC. It specifies CASSLSWQGFLYEQYF.

The CDR3 nucleotides are TGCGCCAGCAGCCAAGAGACAGGGTTTGAAAAACTGTTTTTT. Its translation is CASSQETGFEKLFF. The chain uses TRBV4-3 and TRBJ1-4; 7 nucleotides agree with TRBD1. The CDR3 consists of 14 residues. CDR1 and CDR2 from the germline V gene are LGHNA and YSLEER. Unmatched junction bases numbered 2, after V lost 0 bases and J lost 7 bases.